Each of the 23 T cell receptor beta chains below was sequenced from the same sample in a study of cytomegalovirus exposure and HLA in healthy donors (dated by TCRdb to 2015 to 2018). Receptor libraries were prepared by the immunoSEQ multiplex PCR assay. The multiplex PCR relied on a mix of 60 forward primers for TCR Vbeta segments and 13 reverse primers for TCR Jbeta segments. The table was pulled from immuneACCESS by TCRdb, which kept in-frame rearrangements only. Such tables lose some clones; where checked, under half of the loss comes from unresolved V genes, and the rest has no known cause. The sample table contains 150,000 to 200,000 clones; only one count was recorded for around three quarters of them. The biggest ten clones account for approximately 2.2% of the sample. The sequencing sample was made of PBMCs. The receptors derive from a woman aged 45-65 years in good health and CMV-seronegative.

The chain uses TRBV16 and TRBJ1-2; possible D gene TRBD1, 6 bases. The germline gives CDR1 KGHSY, CDR2 FQNENV. This CDR3 contains 15 residues. V lost 4 bases to trimming and J lost 5 bases, with 17 bases between them. The CDR3 here is CASSPGDNFAYGYTF. CDR3 in DNA: TGTGCCAGCAGCCCAGGGGACAATTTCGCTTATGGCTACACCTTC.

A word on this clone: The same CDR3 also results from other DNA sequences found in this sample. This sequence joins TRBV5-1 and TRBJ2-3, with 8 nucleotides matching TRBD2. Trimming took 4 bases from V and 3 from J; bases not matched to a gene: 7. Germline V gene lookup returns CDR1 SGHRS and CDR2 YFSETQ. The CDR3 loop spans 15 amino acids. The CDR3 spells CASSPPSGGTDTQYF. The CDR3 bases are TGCGCCAGCAGCCCTCCGAGCGGGGGTACAGATACGCAGTATTTT.

The V and J genes are TRBV7-2 and TRBJ2-1; perhaps TRBD1 as D (5 bases). CDR3 length: 14 amino acids. Trimming cost V 1 base and J 10 bases, with 14 bases left between them. From germline, CDR1 is SGHTA and CDR2 FQGNSA. The CDR3 protein is CASSLDWGSVEQFF. Written as DNA, the CDR3 is TGTGCCAGCAGCTTAGATTGGGGCTCGGTGGAGCAGTTCTTC.

The gene calls are TRBV27 and TRBJ1-3; a possible D gene is TRBD1 (6 bases). Trimming took 5 bases from V and 3 from J, leaving 14 bases between them. The germline CDR1 and CDR2 sequences are MNHEY and SMNVEV (reference sequence). The CDR3 is 15 amino acids. CDR3 loop: CASSGTGGLGNTIYF. In nucleotides, the CDR3 is TGTGCCAGCAGTGGAACCGGGGGGCTTGGAAACACCATATATTTT.

The V and J genes are TRBV6-1 and TRBJ1-3; D gene uncertain. Germline CDR1 reads MNHNS; CDR2 reads SASEGT. Trimming cost V 3 bases and J 3 bases, with 6 bases left between them. The CDR3 consists of 13 residues. Written as DNA, the CDR3 is TGTGCCAGCAGTGAGGAGTTTGGAAACACCATATATTTT. Protein product: CASSEEFGNTIYF.

J is TRBJ2-7 and V is TRBV10-1; unclear D gene. The germline CDR1 and CDR2 sequences are WNHNN and SYGVQD (reference sequence). The CDR3 has 13 amino acids. Between the trimmed V and J ends, which lost 4 bases and 4 bases, there was a span of 11 bases. This chain's CDR3 is CASSVGPEYEQYF. The CDR3 nucleotides are TGCGCCAGCAGTGTGGGCCCCGAGTACGAGCAGTACTTC.

This clone was seen a handful of times. This chain connects TRBV19 to TRBJ2-1; 8 nucleotides align to TRBD1. This CDR3 contains 15 residues. Germline V gene sequence: CDR1 LNHDA, CDR2 SQIVND (reference sequence). With V trimmed by 8 bases and J by 8 bases, 14 bases remained unmatched. The CDR3 protein is CASGEGQGIADEQFF. The DNA of the CDR3 is TGTGCCAGTGGCGAAGGACAGGGTATCGCCGATGAGCAGTTCTTC.

The chain employs TRBV6-1 and TRBJ2-7; 8 nucleotides agree with TRBD1. The CDR3 runs to 14 residues. Trimming at V came to 6 bases and at J to 3 bases, leaving 7 bases not matched to a gene. Germline lookup yields CDR1 MNHNS and CDR2 SASEGT. The CDR3 region is CASRLRTGLYEQYF. Here the CDR3 DNA reads TGTGCCAGCAGACTCAGGACAGGGCTCTACGAGCAGTACTTC.

The rearrangement links TRBV4-1 to TRBJ1-5; 10 nucleotides line up with TRBD1. This CDR3 contains 17 residues. The ends lost 3 bases at V and 8 bases at J; junction bases unmatched: 13. Looked up from germline, CDR1 is MGHRA and CDR2 is YSYEKL. The CDR3: CASSQPWGTGDGKPQHF. CDR3 coding DNA: TGCGCCAGCAGCCAGCCATGGGGGACAGGGGACGGTAAGCCCCAGCATTTT.

V usage is TRBV19 and J usage is TRBJ1-1, with a tentative D call TRBD1 (6 bases). V lost 3 bases to trimming and J lost 0 bases, with 11 bases between them. The CDR3 is 15 residues long. Germline-derived CDR1 and CDR2 are LNHDA and SQIVND (reference sequence). CDR3 in amino acids: CASSMGGQVNTEAFF. The CDR3 nucleotides read TGTGCCAGTAGTATGGGGGGGCAGGTGAACACTGAAGCTTTCTTT.

The chain recombines TRBV18 with TRBJ1-1, with D perhaps TRBD1 (6 bases). Germline values: CDR1 KGHSH, CDR2 LQKENI. The CDR3 length is 15 residues. V was pared by 3 bases and J by 0 bases, with 11 bases between. Written as DNA, the CDR3 is TGTGCCAGCTCACCCTCGACAGGTTTGAACACTGAAGCTTTCTTT. Its translation is CASSPSTGLNTEAFF.

The rearrangement joins TRBV4-3 to TRBJ2-2; no firm D call. The CDR3 is 14 residues long. V lost 0 bases to trimming and J lost 7 bases, with 9 bases between them. Per germline, CDR1 LGHNA and CDR2 YSLEER. CDR3 DNA: TGCGCCAGCAGCCAAGATTGGAGACGCGGGGAGCTGTTTTTT. Residues: CASSQDWRRGELFF.

The J gene is TRBJ1-2, the V gene TRBV19; a weak D match, TRBD1 (5 bases). Trimming cost V 1 base and J 4 bases, with 10 bases left between them. Per germline, CDR1 LNHDA and CDR2 SQIVND (reference sequence). The CDR3 runs 14 residues. The CDR3 DNA reads TGTGCCAGTAGTATAGCCGCGGGGGGCTATGGCTACACCTTC. Encoded protein: CASSIAAGGYGYTF.

The chain joins TRBV5-1 to TRBJ2-7, with 8 bases fitting TRBD1. Trimming removed 0 bases from V and 2 bases from J; junction bases left unmatched: 4. The CDR3 runs 15 residues. CDR1 and CDR2 from the germline V gene are SGHRS and YFSETQ. CDR3 in amino acids: CASSLVSDRAYEQYF. The CDR3 DNA sequence: TGCGCCAGCAGCTTGGTTTCGGACAGGGCCTACGAGCAGTACTTC.

This clone was recorded once. J is TRBJ1-2 and V is TRBV29-1; tentatively, D is TRBD1 (6 bases). The length of the CDR3 is 12 residues. Trimming took 7 bases from V and 6 from J, leaving 15 bases between them. CDR1 SQVTM and CDR2 ANQGSEA come from the germline V gene. As DNA, the CDR3 is TGCAGCGGAACGGACAGCGATAATGGCTACACCTTC. It is translated as CSGTDSDNGYTF.

The chain links TRBV15 to TRBJ1-3, with D hard to call. Germline V gives CDR1 LNHNV, CDR2 YYDKDF (reference sequence). The CDR3 extends over 16 amino acids. V gave up 0 bases and J gave up 4 bases, with 13 bases separating them. The CDR3 spells CATSRDPPGVGNTIYF. In nucleotides, the CDR3 is TGTGCCACCAGCAGAGACCCCCCCGGGGTGGGAAACACCATATATTTT.

DNA of the CDR3: TGTGCCAGCAGCAGGAGCTCGGGGTACGAGCAGTACTTC. Amino acids: CASSRSSGYEQYF. The chain couples TRBV7-2 to TRBJ2-7; a possible D gene is TRBD2 (5 bases). The CDR3 has 13 amino acids. From germline, CDR1 is SGHTA and CDR2 FQGNSA. Deletions cut 5 bases from V and 4 bases from J, with 12 bases between.

This chain links TRBV7-9 with TRBJ2-7; 7 bases map to TRBD2. Trimming took 4 bases from V and 3 from J; bases not matched to a gene: 9. The V gene's germline CDR1 is SEHNR and CDR2 FQNEAQ (reference sequence). This CDR3 spans 15 amino acids. The CDR3 DNA is TGTGCCAGCAGCTCAGCGCGGGGGATGATCTACGAGCAGTACTTC. Protein: CASSSARGMIYEQYF.

With respect to this clone: In the same sample, other DNA sequences code for this CDR3. The V call is TRBV19, the J call TRBJ1-5; 7 nucleotides align to TRBD1. J lost 2 bases, V lost 5 bases, and 6 bases had no gene match. Germline V gene data show CDR1 as LNHDA and CDR2 as SQIVND (reference sequence). The CDR3 length is 15 residues. This CDR3 is CASSDRAGGNQPQHF. CDR3 nucleotides: TGTGCCAGTAGTGACAGGGCTGGAGGCAATCAGCCCCAGCATTTT. Full variable domain (missing parts from reference TRBV19 and TRBJ1-5): DGGITQSPKYLFRKEGQNVTLSCEQNLNHDAMYWYRQDPGQGLRLIYYSQIVNDFQKGDIAEGYSVSREKKESFPLTVTSAQKNPTAFYLCASSDRAGGNQPQHFGDGTRLSIL.

This clone showed up just a few times. The chain couples TRBV19 to TRBJ1-1; 7 bases match TRBD1. The germline gives CDR1 LNHDA, CDR2 SQIVND (reference sequence). The CDR3 covers 14 residues. J was trimmed by 5 bases and V by 3 bases; bases with no gene match: 6. CDR3 coding DNA: TGTGCCAGTAGTATCAGGGGGGCACCTACTGAAGCTTTCTTT. This encodes CASSIRGAPTEAFF. Full variable domain (remainder filled in from reference TRBV19 and TRBJ1-1): DGGITQSPKYLFRKEGQNVTLSCEQNLNHDAMYWYRQDPGQGLRLIYYSQIVNDFQKGDIAEGYSVSREKKESFPLTVTSAQKNPTAFYLCASSIRGAPTEAFFGQGTRLTVV.

The V call is TRBV4-2, the J call TRBJ2-2, with 13 bases lining up with TRBD2. The CDR3 sequence is 16 residues long. Germline V lookup: CDR1 LGHNA, CDR2 YNFKEQ. The J segment lost 6 bases and the V segment lost 4 bases, leaving 5 bases of the junction unmatched. CDR3 nucleotides: TGTGCCAGCAGCCCCAGGACTAGCGGGAGTCCCGGGGAGCTGTTTTTT. Translating it yields CASSPRTSGSPGELFF.

The gene calls are TRBV5-5 and TRBJ1-5, with D perhaps TRBD1 (6 bases). The V end lost 3 bases, the J end lost 2 bases, and 12 bases lay between the germline ends. The CDR3 extends over 15 amino acids. In germline, CDR1 is SGHKS, CDR2 YYEKEE (reference sequence). The chain's CDR3 is CASSSGHRGNQPQHF. CDR3 in DNA: TGTGCCAGCAGCTCGGGCCACAGGGGCAATCAGCCCCAGCATTTT.

The chain carries TRBV10-1 and TRBJ1-1; tentative D call: TRBD1 (6 bases). This CDR3 contains 13 residues. The ends were cut back, 4 bases at V and 1 base at J, with 7 bases in the middle. Germline CDR1 reads WNHNN; CDR2 reads SYGVQD (reference sequence). The CDR3 coding sequence is TGCGCCAGCAGTGTGGGACAGAACACTGAAGCTTTCTTT. Translation gives CASSVGQNTEAFF.